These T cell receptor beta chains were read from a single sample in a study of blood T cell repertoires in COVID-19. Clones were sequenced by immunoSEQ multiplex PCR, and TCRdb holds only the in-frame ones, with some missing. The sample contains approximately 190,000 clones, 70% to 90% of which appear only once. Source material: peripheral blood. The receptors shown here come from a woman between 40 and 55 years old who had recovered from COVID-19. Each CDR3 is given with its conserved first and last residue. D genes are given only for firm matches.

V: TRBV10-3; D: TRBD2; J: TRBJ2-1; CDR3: CAISASGSNEQFF
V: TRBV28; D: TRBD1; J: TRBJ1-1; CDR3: CASGLSTGVNTEAFF
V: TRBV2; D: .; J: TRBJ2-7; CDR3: CASSLTYEQYF
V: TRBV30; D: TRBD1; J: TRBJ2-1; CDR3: CAWSDGRDSPFF
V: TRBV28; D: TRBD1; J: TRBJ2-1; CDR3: CASSSQGFAYNEQFF
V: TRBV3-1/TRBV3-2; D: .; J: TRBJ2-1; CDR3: CASSQGLEQFF
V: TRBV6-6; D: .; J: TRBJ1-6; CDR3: CASSQGTTYNSPLHF
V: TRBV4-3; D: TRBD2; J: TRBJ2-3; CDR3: CASSQDSRLGLADLTDTQYF
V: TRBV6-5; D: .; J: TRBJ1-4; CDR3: CASRRSVTNEKLFF
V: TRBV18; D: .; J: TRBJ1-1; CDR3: CASSPQGVNTEAFF
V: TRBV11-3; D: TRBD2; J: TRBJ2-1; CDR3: CASSLGIGTSGHNEQFF
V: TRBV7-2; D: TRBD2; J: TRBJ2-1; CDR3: CASSSRTSGRAWEQFF
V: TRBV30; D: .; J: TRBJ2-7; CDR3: CAWRSSGYEQYF
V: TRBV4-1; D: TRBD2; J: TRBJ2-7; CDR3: CASSQDRPGLAGEQYF
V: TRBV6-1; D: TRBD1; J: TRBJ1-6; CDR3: CASSDRQGKNSPLHF
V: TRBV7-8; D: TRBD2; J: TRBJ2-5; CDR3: CASSLVYERDGETQYF
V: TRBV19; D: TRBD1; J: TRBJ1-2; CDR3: CASRTLGGAAEIWGGYTF
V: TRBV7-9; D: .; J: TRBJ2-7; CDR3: CASSLLGIHPGEQYF
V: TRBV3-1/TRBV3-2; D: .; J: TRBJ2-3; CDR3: CASSSQGDTQYF
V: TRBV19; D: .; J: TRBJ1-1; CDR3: CASSTRTIKNTEAFF
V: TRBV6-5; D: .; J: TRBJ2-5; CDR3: CASSRGGETQYF
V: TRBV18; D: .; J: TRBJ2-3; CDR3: CASSPTSRSTDTQYF
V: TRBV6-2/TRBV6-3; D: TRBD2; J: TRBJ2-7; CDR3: CASSYSSGSFYEQYF
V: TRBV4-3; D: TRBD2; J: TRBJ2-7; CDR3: CASSQDRAAAGGRDEQYF
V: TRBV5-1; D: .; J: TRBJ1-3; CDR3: CASSLVQDGNTIYF
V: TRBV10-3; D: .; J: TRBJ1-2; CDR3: CAISEDRFYGYTF
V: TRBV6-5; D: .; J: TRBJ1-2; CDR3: CASSYFINSYGYTF
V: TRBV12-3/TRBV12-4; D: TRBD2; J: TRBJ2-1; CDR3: CASSFAGDNEQFF